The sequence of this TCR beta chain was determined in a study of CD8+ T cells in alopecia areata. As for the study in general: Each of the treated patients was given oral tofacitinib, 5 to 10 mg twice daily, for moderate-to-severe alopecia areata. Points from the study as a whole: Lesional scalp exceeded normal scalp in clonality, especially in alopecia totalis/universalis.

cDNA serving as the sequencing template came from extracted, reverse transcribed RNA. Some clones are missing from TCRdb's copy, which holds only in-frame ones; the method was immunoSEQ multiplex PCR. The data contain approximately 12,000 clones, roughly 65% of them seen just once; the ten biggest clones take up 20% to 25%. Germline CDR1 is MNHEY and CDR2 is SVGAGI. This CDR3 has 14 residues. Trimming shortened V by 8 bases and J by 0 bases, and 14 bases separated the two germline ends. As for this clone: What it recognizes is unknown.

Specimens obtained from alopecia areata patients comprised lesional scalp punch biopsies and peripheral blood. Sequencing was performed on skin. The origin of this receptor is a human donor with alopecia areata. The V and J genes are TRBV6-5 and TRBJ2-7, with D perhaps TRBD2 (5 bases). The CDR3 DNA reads TGTGCCAGCGGCACTAGAGTTCGCTCCTACGAGCAGTACTTC. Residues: CASGTRVRSYEQYF.